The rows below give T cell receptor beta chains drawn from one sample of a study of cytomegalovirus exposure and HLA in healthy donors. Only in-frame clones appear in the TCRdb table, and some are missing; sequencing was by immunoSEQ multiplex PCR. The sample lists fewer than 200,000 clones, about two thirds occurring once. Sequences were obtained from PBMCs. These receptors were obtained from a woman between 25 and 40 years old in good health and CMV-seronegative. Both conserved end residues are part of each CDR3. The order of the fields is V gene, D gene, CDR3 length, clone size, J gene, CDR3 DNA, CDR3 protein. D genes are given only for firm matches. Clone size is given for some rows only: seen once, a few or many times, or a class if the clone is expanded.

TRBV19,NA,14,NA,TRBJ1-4,TGTGCCAGTAGTATGGGCGGGGCACGGGAAAAACTGTTTTTT,CASSMGGAREKLFF
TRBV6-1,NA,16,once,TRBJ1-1,TGTGCCAGCAGTGAAAGTTTAGCAGGGGTGAACACTGAAGCTTTCTTT,CASSESLAGVNTEAFF
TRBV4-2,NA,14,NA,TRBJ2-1,TGTGCCAGCAGCCGCGACTTGATGTCGGGTGAGCAGTTCTTC,CASSRDLMSGEQFF
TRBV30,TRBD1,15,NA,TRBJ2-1,TGTGCCTTCATCCCCGGGACAGACCACTTCAATGAGCAGTTCTTC,CAFIPGTDHFNEQFF
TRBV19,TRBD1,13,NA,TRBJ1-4,TGTGCCAGCAAGGACAGGACTAATGAAAAACTGTTTTTT,CASKDRTNEKLFF
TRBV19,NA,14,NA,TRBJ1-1,TGTGCCAGTAGTCCCCTGACAGTGAACACTGAAGCTTTCTTT,CASSPLTVNTEAFF
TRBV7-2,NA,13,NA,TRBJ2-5,TGTGCCAGCAGCCTCGACGGGGTCGGGACCCAGTACTTC,CASSLDGVGTQYF
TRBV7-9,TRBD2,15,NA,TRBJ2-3,TGTGCCAGCACAGGACTAGCGGATAGCACAGATACGCAGTATTTT,CASTGLADSTDTQYF
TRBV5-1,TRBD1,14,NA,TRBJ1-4,TGCGCCAGCAGCCCCGGACAGGATAATGAAAAACTGTTTTTT,CASSPGQDNEKLFF
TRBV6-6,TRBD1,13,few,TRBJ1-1,TGTGCCAGCAGTTCAACAGGGGACACTGAAGCTTTCTTT,CASSSTGDTEAFF
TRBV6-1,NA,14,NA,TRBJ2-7,TGTGCCAGCAGCGTGACAGGAGTCTCTAGGGAGCAGTACTTC,CASSVTGVSREQYF
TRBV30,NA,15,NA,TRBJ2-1,TGTGCCTGGGCCGAGGCAGGAGGGGCGGACAATGAGCAGTTCTTC,CAWAEAGGADNEQFF
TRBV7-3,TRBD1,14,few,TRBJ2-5,TGTGCCAGCAGCCCCGGAGACAGGGGAGAGACCCAGTACTTC,CASSPGDRGETQYF
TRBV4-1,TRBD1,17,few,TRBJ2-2,TGCGCCAGCAGCCACACTACAGGGGGTGATCGCACCGGGGAGCTGTTTTTT,CASSHTTGGDRTGELFF
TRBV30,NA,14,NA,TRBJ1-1,TGTGCCTGGAGTGTATTTGGGGGGGACACTGAAGCTTTCTTT,CAWSVFGGDTEAFF
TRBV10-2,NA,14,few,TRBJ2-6,TGCGCCAGCATTCCAGTGTCGGGGGCCAACGTCCTGACTTTC,CASIPVSGANVLTF
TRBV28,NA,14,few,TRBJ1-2,TGTGCCAGCAGTGACCTAGCGGGCCGAGCTGGCTACACCTTC,CASSDLAGRAGYTF